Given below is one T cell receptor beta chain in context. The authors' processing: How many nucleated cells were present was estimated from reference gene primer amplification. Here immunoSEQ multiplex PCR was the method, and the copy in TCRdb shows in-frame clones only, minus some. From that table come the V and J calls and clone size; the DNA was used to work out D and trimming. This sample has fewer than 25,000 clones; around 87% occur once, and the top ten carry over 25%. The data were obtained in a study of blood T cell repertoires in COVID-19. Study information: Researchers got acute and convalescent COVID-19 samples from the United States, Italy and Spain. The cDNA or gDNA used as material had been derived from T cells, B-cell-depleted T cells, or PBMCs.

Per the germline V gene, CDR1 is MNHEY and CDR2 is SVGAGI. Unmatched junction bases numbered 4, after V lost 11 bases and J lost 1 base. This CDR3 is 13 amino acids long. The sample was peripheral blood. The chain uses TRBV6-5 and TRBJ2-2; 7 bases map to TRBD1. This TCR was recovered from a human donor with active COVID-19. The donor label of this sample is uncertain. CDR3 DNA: TGTGCCTCACGGACAGGGAACACCGGGGAGCTGTTTTTT. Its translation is CASRTGNTGELFF.